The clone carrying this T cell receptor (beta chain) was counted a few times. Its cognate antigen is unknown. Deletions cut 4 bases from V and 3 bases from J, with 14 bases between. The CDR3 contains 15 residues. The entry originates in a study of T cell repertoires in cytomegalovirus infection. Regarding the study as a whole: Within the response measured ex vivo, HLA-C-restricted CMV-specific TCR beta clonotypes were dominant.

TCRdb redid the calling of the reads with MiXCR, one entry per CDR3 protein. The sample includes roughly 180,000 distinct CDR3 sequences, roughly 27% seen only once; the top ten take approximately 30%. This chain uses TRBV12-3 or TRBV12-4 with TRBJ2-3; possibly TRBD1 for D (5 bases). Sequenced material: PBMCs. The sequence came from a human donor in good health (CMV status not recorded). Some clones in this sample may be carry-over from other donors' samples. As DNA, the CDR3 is TGTGCCAGCAGTTCCGGACAAGGTTGGACAGATACGCAGTATTTT. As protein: CASSSGQGWTDTQYF.